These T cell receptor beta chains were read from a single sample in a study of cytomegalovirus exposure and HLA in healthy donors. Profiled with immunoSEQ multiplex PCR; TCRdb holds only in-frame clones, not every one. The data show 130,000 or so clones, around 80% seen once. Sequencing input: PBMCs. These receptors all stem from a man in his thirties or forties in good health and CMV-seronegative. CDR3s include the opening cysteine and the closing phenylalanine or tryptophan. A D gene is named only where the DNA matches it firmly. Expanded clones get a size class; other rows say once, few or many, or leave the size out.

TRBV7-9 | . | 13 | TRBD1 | CASSGQGAGEQYF
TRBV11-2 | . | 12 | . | CASSLGWAGYTF
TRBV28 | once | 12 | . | CASRRQEETQYF
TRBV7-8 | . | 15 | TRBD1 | CASSLGRGHTGELFF
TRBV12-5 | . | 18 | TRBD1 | CASGTRLYFDRAYTEAFF
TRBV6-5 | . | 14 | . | CASSYSSGQETQYF
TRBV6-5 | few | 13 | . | CASRQGTVNEQYF
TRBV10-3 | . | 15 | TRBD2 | CAIRTSGTLSYEQYF
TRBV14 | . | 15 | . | CASSQDRVGTDTQYF
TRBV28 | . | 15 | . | CASSLEGGSNQPQHF
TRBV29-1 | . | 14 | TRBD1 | CSVNSGTVNTEAFF
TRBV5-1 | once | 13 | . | CASRGSTNEKLFF
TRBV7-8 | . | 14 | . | CASSFTGSNQPQHF
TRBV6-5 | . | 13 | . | CASSLPGANVLTF
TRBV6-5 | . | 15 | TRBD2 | CASSYGSGGAYEQYF
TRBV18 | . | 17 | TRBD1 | CASWAGTGFYSPNGYTF
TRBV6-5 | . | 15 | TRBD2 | CASSYSTSGHNEQFF
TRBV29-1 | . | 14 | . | CSAKGTSVTGELFF
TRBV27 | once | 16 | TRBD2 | CASSLLAGASYNEQFF
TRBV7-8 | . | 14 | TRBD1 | CASSTRQGHTEAFF
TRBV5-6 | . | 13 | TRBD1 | CASSWTGTYEQYF
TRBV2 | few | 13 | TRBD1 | CASRQGEKDTQYF
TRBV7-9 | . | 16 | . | CASSLNQGMRDTEAFF
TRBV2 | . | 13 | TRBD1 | CASSEAGGGEAFF
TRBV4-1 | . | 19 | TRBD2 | CASSQGGVGSGGVTDTQYF
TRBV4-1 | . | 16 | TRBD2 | CASSQVGLAGNNEQFF
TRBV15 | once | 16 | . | CATSVKRLSNTGELFF
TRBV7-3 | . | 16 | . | CASSPNLQGRGTEAFF
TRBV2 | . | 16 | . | CASSGSLTEPSYEQYF
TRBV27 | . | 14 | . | CASSPYSGGYEQYF
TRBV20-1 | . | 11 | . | CSARPYNEQFF
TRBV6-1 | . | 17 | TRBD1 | CASSEYGTGGANTEAFF
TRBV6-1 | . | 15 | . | CASSESAGEFGGYTF
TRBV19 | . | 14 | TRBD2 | CACGWSSGRNEQFF
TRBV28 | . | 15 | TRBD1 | CASSPRTGVNSPLHF
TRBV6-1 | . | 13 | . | CASIGRGKNIQYF
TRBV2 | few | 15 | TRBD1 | CASNPDRGPRQPQHF
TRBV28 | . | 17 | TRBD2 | CASSLPPGAGGDHEQYF
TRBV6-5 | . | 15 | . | CASSLAQGYNQPQHF
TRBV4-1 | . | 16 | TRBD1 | CASSQDWATGGNEQFF
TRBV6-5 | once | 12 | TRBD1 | CASRGTGGEAFF
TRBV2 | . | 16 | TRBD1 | CASSGQAPGQGYEQYF
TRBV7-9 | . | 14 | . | CASSLSWTQETQYF